The subject of this entry is one TCR beta chain. This sample was taken from a study of blood T cell repertoires in COVID-19. Background on the study: Spain, Italy and the United States supplied samples that represented acute and convalescent COVID-19. In each case, the material was cDNA or gDNA derived from T cells, B-cell-depleted T cells, or PBMCs.

In the original analysis: Researchers report that nucleated cell counts were estimated from reference gene primer amplification. The table came from immunoSEQ multiplex PCR; TCRdb's copy has only in-frame clones and leaves some out. D and trimming were read from the DNA, whereas the V and J calls and clone size are those reported in that table. Found here are roughly 200,000 clones, approximately 80% of them singletons; the top ten hold roughly 12%. The CDR3 extends over 14 amino acids. Germline-derived CDR1 and CDR2 are LGHDT and YNNKEL (reference sequence). The V end was cut by 0 bases, the J end by 6 bases, with 11 bases between.

The chain combines TRBV3-1 (or the pseudogene TRBV3-2) with TRBJ2-5; no reliable D call. Sequencing used peripheral blood. This TCR was sampled from a man aged 50 or older who had recovered from COVID-19. CDR3: CASSQDMVAKTQYF. CDR3 nucleotide sequence: TGTGCCAGCAGCCAAGATATGGTAGCAAAGACCCAGTACTTC.